The sequence of this T cell receptor (beta chain) was determined in a study of graft-versus-host responses after intestinal transplantation. Intraepithelial and lamina propria lymphocytes were freed from processed graft tissue. Measured with immunoSEQ multiplex PCR; TCRdb has only the in-frame clones, and not every one. Of tens of thousands of clones listed, 89% are singletons. Germline CDR1 reads SNHLY; CDR2 reads FYNNEI. V trimming: 7 bases; J trimming: 2 bases; junction bases outside the gene matches: 8. The CDR3 is 15 amino acids. This TCR came from a human patient who received an intestinal transplant, so some T cells may come from the graft donor. The chain joins TRBV2 to TRBJ2-5, with 9 bases aligning to TRBD2. Sequencing used ileum tissue, obtained about 350 days after transplant. In nucleotides, the CDR3 is TGTGCCAGCAAGGACGAGGGACTAGCTCAAGAGACCCAGTACTTC. Translation gives CASKDEGLAQETQYF.